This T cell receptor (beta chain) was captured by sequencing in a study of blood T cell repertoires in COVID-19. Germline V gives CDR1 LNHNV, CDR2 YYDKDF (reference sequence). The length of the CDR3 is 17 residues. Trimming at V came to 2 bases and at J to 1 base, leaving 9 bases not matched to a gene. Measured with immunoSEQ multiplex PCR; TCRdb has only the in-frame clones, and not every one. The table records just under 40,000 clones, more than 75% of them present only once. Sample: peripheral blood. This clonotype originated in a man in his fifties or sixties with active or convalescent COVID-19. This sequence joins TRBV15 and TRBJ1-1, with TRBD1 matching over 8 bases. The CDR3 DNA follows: TGTGCCACCAGCAGACCCCAGACAGGGGTGAGGAACACTGAAGCTTTCTTT. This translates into CATSRPQTGVRNTEAFF.